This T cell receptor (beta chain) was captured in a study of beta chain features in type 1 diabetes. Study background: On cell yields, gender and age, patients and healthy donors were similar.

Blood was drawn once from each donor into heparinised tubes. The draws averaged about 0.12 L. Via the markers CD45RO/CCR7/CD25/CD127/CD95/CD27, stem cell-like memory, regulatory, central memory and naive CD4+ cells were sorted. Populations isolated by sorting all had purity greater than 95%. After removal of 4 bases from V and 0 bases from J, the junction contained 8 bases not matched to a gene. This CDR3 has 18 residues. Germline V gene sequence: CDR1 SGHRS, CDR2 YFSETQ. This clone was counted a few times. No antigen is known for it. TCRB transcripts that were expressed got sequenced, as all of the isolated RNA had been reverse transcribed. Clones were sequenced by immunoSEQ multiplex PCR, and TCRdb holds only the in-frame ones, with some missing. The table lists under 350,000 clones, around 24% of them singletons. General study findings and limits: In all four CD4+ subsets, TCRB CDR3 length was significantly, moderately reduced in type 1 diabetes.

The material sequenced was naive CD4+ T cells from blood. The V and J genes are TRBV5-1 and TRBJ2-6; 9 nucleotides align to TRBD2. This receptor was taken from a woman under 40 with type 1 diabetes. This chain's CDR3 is CASSAGGGPHSGANVLTF. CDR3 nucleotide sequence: TGCGCCAGCAGCGCGGGAGGGGGGCCCCACTCTGGGGCCAACGTCCTGACTTTC.